A selection of T cell receptor beta chains follows, all from one sample in a study. TCRdb ran MiXCR on the 5' RACE reads and lists one entry per CDR3 protein. The profile shows under 65,000 distinct CDR3 sequences, less than 25% of them singletons. The sequenced sample consisted of tumor-infiltrating Tregs sorted from the breast tumor. Receptor source: a female donor with breast cancer. The CDR3 runs from the conserved cysteine through the conserved F or W. A D gene is named only where the DNA matches it firmly. The size field is filled for only some rows; it gives once, few, many or a size class.

j_gene,v_gene,abundance,d_gene,CDR3nt,CDR3aa
TRBJ1-5,TRBV5-6,many,TRBD1,TGTGCCAGCAGCTTGAGCTCGGGGACAGGGACGAGGGCCCAGCATTTT,CASSLSSGTGTRAQHF
TRBJ1-2,TRBV7-2,few,-,TGTGCCAGCAGCTTAGGGACCCAGAATAGGGGCTACACCTTC,CASSLGTQNRGYTF
TRBJ1-2,TRBV5-1,-,TRBD1,TGCGCCAGCAGCTTGATTCTAGGGGGCGAAAACTATGGCTACACCTTC,CASSLILGGENYGYTF
TRBJ2-5,TRBV7-2,-,TRBD2,TGTGCCAGCAGCCCGCATGGGGCGGGGGAGAAGACCCAGTACTTC,CASSPHGAGEKTQYF
TRBJ1-2,TRBV3-1,-,-,TGTGCCAGCAGCCAAGATATATTGACCTCAGGGGGCTACACCTTC,CASSQDILTSGGYTF
TRBJ2-5,TRBV7-2,-,-,TGTGCCAGCAGCCTAAGGACAACCCAAGAGACCCAGTACTTC,CASSLRTTQETQYF
TRBJ2-5,TRBV18,few,TRBD1,TGTGCCAGCTCACGCGACAGGGGTGGAGAGACCCAGTACTTC,CASSRDRGGETQYF
TRBJ2-7,TRBV6-5,-,-,TGTGCCAGCAGCCGGACTGGAACGATCTACGAGCAGTACTTC,CASSRTGTIYEQYF
TRBJ1-2,TRBV27,-,-,TGTGCCAGCAGTTCGCGACCACGGTATGGCTACACCTTC,CASSSRPRYGYTF
TRBJ1-5,TRBV5-1,few,-,TGCGCCAGCAGCTTGGTTGCGGGTCCGAATCAGCCCCAGCATTTT,CASSLVAGPNQPQHF
TRBJ2-2,TRBV7-3,few,-,TGTGCCAGCAGCTCGGGCAGGGCGAACACCGGGGAGCTGTTTTTT,CASSSGRANTGELFF
TRBJ1-2,TRBV11-2,-,TRBD1,TGTGCCAGCAGCCCCGACAGGGTACATGGCTACACCTTC,CASSPDRVHGYTF
TRBJ1-2,TRBV12-3/TRBV12-4,-,-,TGTGCCAGCAGTCAGGGGCTCCGCTATGGCTACACCTTC,CASSQGLRYGYTF
TRBJ1-6,TRBV4-1,few,TRBD1,TGCGCCAGCAGCCAAGATTGGGACAGCCCGCATTCACCCCTCCACTTT,CASSQDWDSPHSPLHF
TRBJ2-1,TRBV20-1,-,-,TGCAGTGCTAGAGATGGGACAAAGTACAATGAGCAGTGCTTC,CSARDGTKYNEQCF
TRBJ2-1,TRBV2,many,TRBD2,TGTGCCAGCAGGGGGACTAGCCGGTACAATGAGCAGTTCTTC,CASRGTSRYNEQFF
TRBJ2-1,TRBV4-3,-,-,TGCGCCAGCAGCCGAGATTGGGTCCAGTTCTTC,CASSRDWVQFF
TRBJ1-2,TRBV5-1,few,-,TGCGCCAGCAGCTTCTGGGGTACCGGCTACACCTTC,CASSFWGTGYTF
TRBJ2-1,TRBV20-1,-,-,TGCAGTGCAGAGGGACAGACCTTTTCGCGGGAGGTTTACAATGAGCAGTTCTTC,CSAEGQTFSREVYNEQFF
TRBJ1-1,TRBV6-6,-,TRBD1,TGTGCCAGCACCTACGGACAGGCGATGAACACTGAAGCTTTCTTT,CASTYGQAMNTEAFF
TRBJ1-1,TRBV6-5,many,TRBD1,TGTGCCAGCAGTCAGGACAGGGGGAACACTGAAGCTTTCTTT,CASSQDRGNTEAFF
TRBJ1-3,TRBV6-6,-,-,TGTGCCAGCAGTACACAGCCATCCTCTGGAAACACCATATATTTT,CASSTQPSSGNTIYF
TRBJ2-7,TRBV18,few,TRBD1,TGTGCCAGCTCACCTACCGGGACAGGGAACCGCGAGCAGTACTTC,CASSPTGTGNREQYF
TRBJ1-2,TRBV12-3/TRBV12-4,many,-,TGTGCCAGCAGTCCTCAACAGGGTCCGGGGTACACCTTC,CASSPQQGPGYTF
TRBJ2-1,TRBV2,-,-,TGTGCCAGCAGTGAAATACTGGAGGGGTTTTACACTGAGCAGTTCTTC,CASSEILEGFYTEQFF
TRBJ1-2,TRBV10-2,-,TRBD1,TGCGCCAGCAGTGACCAGGGGGCCTATGGCTACACCTTC,CASSDQGAYGYTF
TRBJ2-2,TRBV5-1,few,-,TGCGCCAGCAGCTTGGACCTAGATCTCCCCGGGGAGCTGTTTTTT,CASSLDLDLPGELFF
TRBJ1-5,TRBV12-3/TRBV12-4,once,-,TGTGCCAGCAGTTTATCTCGGCCCCAGCATTTT,CASSLSRPQHF
TRBJ2-1,TRBV5-1,few,-,TGCGCCAGCAGTTTCTCTACCCAGATTGGCAATGAGCAGTTCTTC,CASSFSTQIGNEQFF
TRBJ2-2,TRBV5-1,-,-,TGCGCCAGCAGCCCCCCCGGGACTTCAACCGGGGAGCCGTTTTTT,CASSPPGTSTGEPFF
TRBJ2-3,TRBV11-2,-,TRBD2,TGTGCCAGCTGCTCTTCGGAGACGGGAGGAGATACGCAGTATTTT,CASCSSETGGDTQYF
TRBJ1-5,TRBV6-2/TRBV6-3,-,-,TGTGCCAGCAGTCAAACAGGGCTCCAGGGGCAGCCCCAGCATTTT,CASSQTGLQGQPQHF
TRBJ1-2,TRBV5-6,-,-,TGTGCCAGCAGCGCCGACAGGCCCGCCTATGGCTACACCTTC,CASSADRPAYGYTF
TRBJ2-3,TRBV7-2,few,-,TGTGCCAGCAGCTTAAACTACCTTAGCACAGATACGCAGTATTTT,CASSLNYLSTDTQYF
TRBJ2-7,TRBV11-3,-,TRBD2,TGTGCCAGCAGCTTAGAGGCGTCTAGCGGGAACTACGAGCAGTACTTC,CASSLEASSGNYEQYF
TRBJ2-1,TRBV14,-,-,TGTGCCAGCAGCCAAGAACATAGAAGTCCGCAGTTCTTC,CASSQEHRSPQFF
TRBJ2-5,TRBV7-3,many,-,TGTGCCAGCAGCCGGCGGCCGGGGGTCCAAGAGACCCAGTACTTC,CASSRRPGVQETQYF
TRBJ2-3,TRBV5-1,-,-,TGCGCCAGCAGCTTGAGCGGCCGCCCTGAGATAGATACGCAGTATTTT,CASSLSGRPEIDTQYF
TRBJ1-1,TRBV28,-,-,TGTGCCAGCAGTTTGGGGTCTGGGGCTTTCTTT,CASSLGSGAFF
TRBJ2-1,TRBV10-3,few,-,TGTGCCATCAAGGACGACAATGAGCAGTTCTTC,CAIKDDNEQFF
TRBJ1-1,TRBV2,few,-,TGTGCCACAATGGGGCAGCTATACACTGAAGCTTTCTTT,CATMGQLYTEAFF
TRBJ2-1,TRBV29-1,few,TRBD1,TGCAGCGTTACAGGGGGCGTTAAGCAGTTCTTC,CSVTGGVKQFF
TRBJ1-1,TRBV6-6,many,-,TGTGCCAGCAGTTATATACAGTCCACTGAAGCTTTCTTT,CASSYIQSTEAFF
TRBJ2-5,TRBV11-2,-,-,TGTGCCAGCAGAAGGGGGAGGGAGACCCTGTACTTC,CASRRGRETLYF